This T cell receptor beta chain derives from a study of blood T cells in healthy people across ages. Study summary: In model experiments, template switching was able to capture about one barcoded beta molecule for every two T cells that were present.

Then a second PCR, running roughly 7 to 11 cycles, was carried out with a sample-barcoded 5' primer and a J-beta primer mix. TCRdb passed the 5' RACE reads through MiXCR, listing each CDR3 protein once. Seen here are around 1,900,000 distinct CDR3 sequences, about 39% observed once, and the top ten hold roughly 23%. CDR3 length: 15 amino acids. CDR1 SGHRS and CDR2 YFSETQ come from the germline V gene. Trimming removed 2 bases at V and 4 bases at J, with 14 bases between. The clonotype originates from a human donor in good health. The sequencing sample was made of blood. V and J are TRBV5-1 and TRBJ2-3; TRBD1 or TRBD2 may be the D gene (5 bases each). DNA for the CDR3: TGCGCCAGCAGCTTTTCTGGTGGGGGAGCAGATACGCAGTATTTT. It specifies CASSFSGGGADTQYF.